The 22 T cell receptor beta chains listed next were all sequenced from one sample in a study of regulatory T cells in long-lasting Graves disease (dated by TCRdb to about 2021). In light of the paper, this sample's time point label describes: persistent/refractory GD, antithyroid drugs over 5 years with positive TRAb. For both TCR sequencing and RNA sequencing, RNA was extracted from PBMCs using TRIzol. The library was generated by multiplex PCR. Sequencing was carried out with an Illumina HiSeq 4000. To build TCR beta libraries, CDR3 regions were amplified by Arm-PCR using iRepertoire HTBI primers. TCRdb's own reprocessing of the public reads used fastp at Q25 and MiXCR and kept productive beta chains. Rows with a matching CDR3 protein are joined into one entry that keeps the most common DNA and genes. A total of 700,000 or so distinct CDR3 sequences appear in this sample, 25% to 35% of them only once. The ten largest clones capture roughly 41% of the sample.

This specimen consisted of peripheral blood mononuclear cells (PBMCs), obtained when the disease was refractory, from a patient treated with antithyroid drugs. The receptors shown here come from a female donor with Graves disease.

The sample holds a few counts of this clonotype. The junction shows a germline mismatch at one end, possibly a read error. V is TRBV5-6 and J is TRBJ1-2; 9 positions match TRBD1. Germline values: CDR1 SGHDT, CDR2 YYEEEE. The CDR3 spans 15 residues. The CDR3 region has the DNA TGTGCCAGCAGCACCCCGGGACAGGGAAACTCTGGCTACACCTTC. Translating gives CASSTPGQGNSGYTF.

The chain recombines TRBV12-3 or TRBV12-4 with TRBJ2-1, with TRBD2 matching 8 bases. The CDR3 covers 15 residues. J was trimmed by 5 bases and V by 7 bases; bases with no gene match: 10. CDR3: CASTTGLDVHNEQFF. CDR3 nucleotide sequence: TGTGCCAGCACAACGGGACTAGATGTGCACAATGAGCAGTTCTTC.

The table lists this clonotype with many counts. The chain employs TRBV2 and TRBJ2-4, with a tentative D call TRBD1 (5 bases). Germline CDR1 is SNHLY and CDR2 is FYNNEI. V lost 5 bases to trimming and J lost 0 bases, with 14 bases between them. There are 16 residues in the CDR3. The CDR3 region is CASSPTGSLAKNIQYF. The CDR3 region has the DNA TGTGCCAGCAGTCCTACAGGATCCTTAGCCAAAAACATTCAGTACTTC. The full variable domain, its missing parts supplied by reference TRBV2 and TRBJ2-4, is EPEVTQTPSHQVTQMGQEVILRCVPISNHLYFYWYRQILGQKVEFLVSFYNNEISEKSEIFDDQFSVERPDGSNFTLKIRSTKLEDSAMYFCASSPTGSLAKNIQYFGAGTRLSVL.

The CDR3: CASSDSGRAYEQYF. Written as DNA, the CDR3 is TGTGCCAGCAGCGACAGCGGGAGGGCCTACGAGCAGTACTTC. The chain uses TRBV7-9 and TRBJ2-7; 10 nucleotides align to TRBD2. CDR3 length equals 14 residues. With V trimmed by 5 bases and J by 2 bases, 3 bases remained unmatched. Per the germline V gene, CDR1 is SEHNR and CDR2 is FQNEAQ (reference sequence).

This clonotype was recorded a few times. The chain carries TRBV16 and TRBJ1-5; possible D gene TRBD1, 6 bases. Trimming stripped 8 bases from V and 2 bases from J, with 19 bases between. CDR3 length equals 16 residues. Germline V CDR1 and CDR2: KGHSY, FQNENV. CDR3 in DNA: TGTGCCAGCCGGGTGACCAGGGGCACCCGCAATCAGCCCCAGCATTTT. It is translated as CASRVTRGTRNQPQHF.

This clonotype appeared a few times. V gene TRBV29-1 combines with J gene TRBJ2-5; 10 nucleotides agree with TRBD1. Germline V lookup: CDR1 SQVTM, CDR2 ANQGSEA. V lost 3 bases and J lost 4; bases outside the gene matches: 5. The CDR3 runs to 14 residues. The DNA of the CDR3 is TGCAGCGTTGACAGGACAGGGGGAGGAGAGACCCAGTACTTC. Translation gives CSVDRTGGGETQYF.

The J gene is TRBJ1-1, the V gene TRBV5-6; D might be TRBD1 (6 bases). The germline gives CDR1 SGHDT, CDR2 YYEEEE. This CDR3 has 13 amino acids. Trimming removed 2 bases at V and 6 bases at J, with 11 bases between. The CDR3: CASSLRGFSEAFF. CDR3 nucleotide sequence: TGTGCCAGCAGCTTAAGGGGGTTCTCTGAAGCTTTCTTT.

A note on this clonotype: One end of the junction fails to match germline, which may point to a read error. V gene TRBV28 combines with J gene TRBJ2-5, with D unclear. This CDR3 is built from 14 residues. Germline V gene lookup returns CDR1 MDHEN and CDR2 SYDVKM. This CDR3 is CASSQDWSEGTQYF. In DNA, the CDR3 is TGCGCCAGCAGCCAAGACTGGTCCGAAGGGACCCAGTACTTC.

A word on this clonotype: The junction does not match germline at one end; this may be a read error. The CDR3 is CASSRNTRELFF. Written as DNA, the CDR3 is TGTGCCAGCAGTCGAAACACCAGGGAGCTGTTTTTT. The chain recombines TRBV6-2 or TRBV6-3 with TRBJ2-2; D unclear. The V gene's germline CDR1 is MNHEY and CDR2 SVGEGT. The CDR3 is 12 amino acids.

The table lists this clonotype with a few counts. This chain uses TRBV12-3 or TRBV12-4 with TRBJ1-5, with 7 bases matching TRBD1. The CDR3 length is 15 residues. V lost 1 base to trimming and J lost 7 bases; unmatched junction nucleotides: 7. The CDR3 coding sequence is TGTGCCAGCAGTTTAGGACAGGGTCCCCGCCAGCCCCAGCATTTT. This sequence encodes CASSLGQGPRQPQHF.

This rearrangement joins TRBV5-1 to TRBJ1-1; 7 positions match TRBD1. Trimming took 4 bases from V and 8 from J; bases not matched to a gene: 11. CDR3 length: 14 amino acids. The germline V gene has CDR1 SGHRS and CDR2 YFSETQ. Here the CDR3 reads CASSVRPGQREAFF. CDR3 nucleotide sequence: TGCGCCAGCAGCGTGAGACCGGGACAGAGGGAAGCTTTCTTT.

A few counts support this clonotype. The chain carries TRBV14 and TRBJ1-1; D not certain. The germline gives CDR1 SGHDN, CDR2 FVKESK. The CDR3 sequence is 13 residues long. V was clipped by 3 bases and J by 1 base, with 6 bases between them. CDR3 in DNA: TGTGCCAGCAGCCAGTGGCAGAACACTGAAGCTTTCTTT. Translating gives CASSQWQNTEAFF.

This chain uses TRBV20-1 with TRBJ2-6; 8 bases align to TRBD1. The germline CDR1 and CDR2 sequences are DFQATT and SNEGSKA (reference sequence). J was trimmed by 4 bases and V by 0 bases; bases with no gene match: 11. The CDR3 sequence is 18 residues long. CDR3 sequence reads: CSARDGSQGASGANVLTF. The CDR3 coding sequence is TGCAGTGCTAGAGATGGAAGCCAGGGGGCTTCCGGGGCCAACGTCCTGACTTTC.

This clonotype was detected a few times. An end of the junction differs from the germline gene, which may be a read error. The chain is built from TRBV5-1 and TRBJ2-5; TRBD2 matches 14 bases. CDR1 and CDR2 from the germline V gene are SGHRS and YFSETQ. This CDR3 contains 16 residues. In DNA form, the CDR3 reads TGTGCCAGCAGCCCTGGACTAGCGGGAGGCGGGGAGACCCAGTACTTC. Protein sequence: CASSPGLAGGGETQYF.

This clonotype was seen only a few times. A much larger clonotype is one base distant, so this may be a read error. This chain uses TRBV7-3 with TRBJ2-7; 12 bases are a match to TRBD2. CDR1 is SGHTA and CDR2 is FQGTGA in the germline V gene. The CDR3 is 15 amino acids. V was pared by 2 bases and J by 3 bases, with 2 bases of the junction left unmatched. The CDR3 nucleotides read TGTGCCAGCAGCTTAGAACTAGCGGGAGGCTACGAGCAGTACTTC. Protein product: CASSLELAGGYEQYF. Combining the CDR3 with reference TRBV7-3 and TRBJ2-7 gives the whole variable domain GAGVSQTPSNKVTEKGKYVELRCDPISGHTALYWYRQSLGQGPEFLIYFQGTGAADDSGLPNDRFFAVRPEGSVSTLKIQRTERGDSAVYLCASSLELAGGYEQYFGPGTRLTVT.

This chain connects TRBV29-1 to TRBJ1-2; 9 nucleotides align to TRBD1. V was pared by 7 bases and J by 0 bases, with 3 bases of the junction left unmatched. From germline, CDR1 is SQVTM and CDR2 ANQGSEA. The CDR3 consists of 13 residues. The chain's CDR3 is CSAGTGSNYGYTF. The CDR3, as DNA: TGCAGCGCCGGGACAGGGTCTAACTATGGCTACACCTTC.

This clonotype showed up just a few times. The chain has TRBV6-1 and TRBJ1-1, with 7 bases fitting TRBD1. This CDR3 spans 14 amino acids. Germline CDR1 reads MNHNS; CDR2 reads SASEGT. Trimming took 6 bases from V and 7 from J; bases not matched to a gene: 11. Here the CDR3 DNA reads TGTGCCAGCAGGACAGGGCTACTCCGACTTGAAGCTTTCTTT. It specifies CASRTGLLRLEAFF.

The CDR3 DNA reads TGTGCCAGCAGATCGAGCCAGGGGTGGGCAGATACGCAGTATTTT. Protein product: CASRSSQGWADTQYF. This chain links TRBV6-2 or TRBV6-3 with TRBJ2-3, with D tentatively TRBD1 (6 bases). Per germline, CDR1 MNHEY and CDR2 SVGEGT. The V end was cut by 6 bases, the J end by 4 bases, with 17 bases between. The CDR3 spans 15 residues.

The gene calls are TRBV9 and TRBJ1-1; TRBD1 aligns across 9 bases. The CDR3 runs to 15 residues. J lost 8 bases, V lost 3 bases, and 11 bases had no gene match. Germline lookup yields CDR1 SGDLS and CDR2 YYNGEE. The CDR3 protein is CASSAEDRGESEAFF. The CDR3 bases are TGTGCCAGCAGCGCAGAGGACAGGGGAGAATCCGAAGCTTTCTTT.

This clonotype was counted a few times. The chain combines TRBV14 with TRBJ2-7; D possibly corresponds to TRBD2 (6 bases). The germline CDR1 and CDR2 sequences are SGHDN and FVKESK. V shed 1 base and J shed 3 bases, with 10 bases lying between them. This CDR3 region has 14 residues. CDR3 sequence: CASSQAGVGYEQYF. In nucleotides, the CDR3 is TGTGCCAGCAGCCAAGCGGGAGTGGGCTACGAGCAGTACTTC. Full variable domain (outside the CDR3, taken from reference TRBV14 and TRBJ2-7): EAGVTQFPSHSVIEKGQTVTLRCDPISGHDNLYWYRRVMGKEIKFLLHFVKESKQDESGMPNNRFLAERTGGTYSTLKVQPAELEDSGVYFCASSQAGVGYEQYFGPGTRLTVT.

This chain connects TRBV6-1 to TRBJ2-7; 7 bases map to TRBD2. This CDR3 has 13 amino acids. The ends lost 0 bases at V and 10 bases at J; junction bases unmatched: 6. The germline gives CDR1 MNHNS, CDR2 SASEGT. For the CDR3, the DNA is TGTGCCAGCAGTGAAGCGACAGCGGGGTCACAGTACTTC. It translates to CASSEATAGSQYF.

The rearrangement uses TRBV18 and TRBJ2-7; 7 bases fit TRBD2. CDR3 length equals 15 residues. Germline lookup yields CDR1 KGHSH and CDR2 LQKENI. V lost 2 bases to trimming and J lost 4 bases; unmatched junction nucleotides: 8. The CDR3: CASSPVRLAVYEQYF. CDR3 nucleotides: TGTGCCAGCTCACCAGTTCGGCTAGCGGTATACGAGCAGTACTTC.